This T cell receptor beta chain was obtained from a study of blood T cell repertoires in COVID-19. About the research overall: COVID-19 samples collected from the United States, Italy and Spain covered acute and convalescent phases.

The CDR3 sequence is 22 residues long. Allocation to cohorts depended on clinical history reported by the participants. Participants in the exposed group had met a COVID-19 case in the 2 weeks before joining the study. Original processing notes: Cell counts per sample came from amplifying reference gene primers. Here immunoSEQ multiplex PCR was the method, and the copy in TCRdb shows in-frame clones only, minus some. V, J and clone size reflect that table, while D and trimming were determined from the DNA. The table records roughly 380,000 clones, around nine tenths of them present only once. The chain recombines TRBV21-1 with TRBJ1-5. TRBV21-1 is flagged as a pseudogene. Sample: PBMCs or T cells enriched from blood (not recorded which). The TCR originated in a woman aged 30 to 39 who had been exposed to COVID-19. CDR3 protein: CASSKAIADPGPRAGGNQPQHF. CDR3 coding DNA: TGTGCCAGCAGCAAAGCAATTGCTGATCCGGGACCTAGGGCGGGGGGCAATCAGCCCCAGCATTTT.